The rows below give T cell receptor beta chains drawn from one sample of a study of CD4 T cells in relation to SARS-CoV-2 and coronaviruses. Their antigens are not known. Some clones are missing from TCRdb's copy, which holds only in-frame ones; the method was immunoSEQ multiplex PCR. The table records tens of thousands of clones, around 82% of them present only once. Source material: naive CD4+ T cells from PBMCs, cultured in vitro. These receptor sequences come from an adult with COVID-19. CDR3s include the opening cysteine and the closing phenylalanine or tryptophan. D genes are given only for firm matches. The size field is filled for only some rows; it gives once, few, many or a size class.

TRBD1	TRBV5-5	TRBJ1-3	once	15	CASSLQGVSGNTIYF	TGTGCCAGCAGCTTGCAGGGGGTCTCCGGAAACACCATATATTTT
NA	TRBV7-9	TRBJ2-3	NA	11	CASSTRDTQYF	TGTGCCAGCAGCACCCGAGATACGCAGTATTTT
NA	TRBV28	TRBJ1-2	NA	14	CASSLGGGVNGYTF	TGTGCCAGCAGTTTGGGCGGGGGGGTTAATGGCTACACCTTC
TRBD1	TRBV7-9	TRBJ2-5	NA	15	CASRPAGTATETQYF	TGTGCCAGCAGACCCGCCGGGACAGCAACGGAGACCCAGTACTTC
NA	TRBV19	TRBJ2-1	NA	14	CASSIVELYNEQFF	TGTGCCAGTAGTATAGTTGAGCTTTACAATGAGCAGTTCTTC
TRBD2	TRBV30	TRBJ2-3	NA	13	CAWTLAATDTQYF	TGTGCCTGGACCCTAGCGGCCACAGATACGCAGTATTTT
NA	TRBV7-9	TRBJ2-3	NA	14	CASSLGPNGDTQYF	TGTGCCAGCAGCTTGGGACCTAACGGAGATACGCAGTATTTT
NA	TRBV5-1	TRBJ2-7	NA	16	CASSENSGPSSYEQYF	TGCGCCAGCAGCGAAAATAGCGGTCCTAGCTCCTACGAGCAGTACTTC
NA	TRBV7-2	TRBJ2-7	NA	13	CASSWELMYEQYF	TGTGCCAGCAGCTGGGAACTAATGTACGAGCAGTACTTC
TRBD2	TRBV7-3	TRBJ2-3	NA	15	CASSFSAGGPDTQYF	TGTGCCAGCAGCTTCTCAGCGGGAGGGCCAGATACGCAGTATTTT
NA	TRBV15	TRBJ1-6	few	16	CATSRGRHLTNSPLHF	TGTGCCACCAGCAGAGGAAGACACCTTACAAATTCACCCCTCCACTTT
NA	TRBV14	TRBJ1-2	NA	12	CASSPGPVGYTF	TGTGCCAGCAGCCCAGGGCCAGTCGGCTACACCTTC
NA	TRBV15	TRBJ1-2	NA	16	CATSRVPVPLPHGYTF	TGTGCCACCAGCAGAGTCCCCGTCCCGTTACCGCATGGCTACACCTTC
NA	TRBV6-4	TRBJ2-1	NA	14	CASSASSETNEQFF	TGTGCCAGCAGTGCTAGTAGCGAGACTAATGAGCAGTTCTTC
NA	TRBV29-1	TRBJ2-1	NA	13	CSVERPSYNEQFF	TGCAGCGTTGAACGGCCTTCCTACAATGAGCAGTTCTTC
TRBD2	TRBV7-3	TRBJ2-1	NA	17	CASSLTILAGVPNEQFF	TGTGCCAGCAGCTTAACGATACTAGCGGGAGTGCCTAATGAGCAGTTCTTC
TRBD2	TRBV3-1/TRBV3-2	TRBJ2-1	once	16	CASSQQGLAGEGEQFF	TGTGCCAGCAGCCAGCAGGGACTAGCGGGAGAGGGTGAGCAGTTCTTC
NA	TRBV28	TRBJ2-1	NA	14	CASSPLEQLDEQFF	TGTGCCAGCAGCCCGTTGGAACAGTTAGATGAGCAGTTCTTC
NA	TRBV19	TRBJ2-7	NA	15	CASSIAGASSYEQYF	TGTGCCAGTAGTATAGCAGGTGCGAGCTCCTACGAGCAGTACTTC
NA	TRBV3-1/TRBV3-2	TRBJ2-3	NA	14	CASSQGPSTDTQYF	TGTGCCAGCAGCCAGGGCCCAAGCACAGATACGCAGTATTTT
NA	TRBV11-1	TRBJ2-2	NA	15	CASSLLIQGNGELFF	TGTGCCAGCAGCTTACTTATACAGGGAAACGGGGAGCTGTTTTTT
NA	TRBV2	TRBJ1-5	once	16	CASSEALQGGYQSQHF	TGTGCCAGCAGTGAAGCGCTACAGGGCGGTTACCAGTCCCAGCATTTT
TRBD2	TRBV18	TRBJ2-3	NA	16	CASSPSDSGDTDTQYF	TGTGCCAGCTCGCCTTCTGATAGCGGGGACACAGATACGCAGTATTTT
TRBD2	TRBV3-1/TRBV3-2	TRBJ2-5	few	17	CASSPLVDSGEQETQYF	TGTGCCAGCAGCCCCCTCGTGGATAGCGGGGAACAAGAGACCCAGTACTTC
TRBD2	TRBV2	TRBJ2-3	NA	14	CATTSGATGVAQYF	TGTGCCACAACTAGCGGAGCGACGGGAGTTGCGCAGTATTTT
NA	TRBV19	TRBJ1-3	NA	15	CASRTDSFSGNTIYF	TGTGCCAGTAGGACGGACAGTTTTTCTGGAAACACCATATATTTT
NA	TRBV7-9	TRBJ1-3	few	18	CASSYRSGDSLSGNTIYF	TGTGCCAGCAGTTATAGGTCAGGCGACTCCCTCTCTGGAAACACCATATATTTT
NA	TRBV12-2	TRBJ1-2	NA	15	CASRLWGQGEFGYTF	TGTGCAAGTCGCTTATGGGGCCAGGGGGAGTTTGGCTACACCTTC
TRBD1	TRBV10-3	TRBJ1-2	NA	14	CAISESDRGYGYTF	TGTGCCATCAGTGAGTCCGACAGGGGATATGGCTACACCTTC
NA	TRBV6-5	TRBJ1-6	NA	15	CASSSTDLENSPLHF	TGTGCCAGCAGTTCAACGGACCTAGAGAATTCACCCCTCCACTTT
NA	TRBV19	TRBJ2-3	NA	18	CASSIDLRLTGRTDTQYF	TGTGCCAGTAGTATTGATCTTAGGTTGACAGGCCGCACAGATACGCAGTATTTT
NA	TRBV30	TRBJ1-1	NA	14	CAWSPGRATTEAFF	TGTGCCTGGAGTCCCGGCCGGGCCACCACTGAAGCTTTCTTT
NA	TRBV4-2	TRBJ2-5	NA	15	CASSQDWAGGETQYF	TGTGCCAGCAGCCAAGATTGGGCAGGGGGGGAGACCCAGTACTTC
NA	TRBV7-9	TRBJ2-7	NA	14	CASSHFYRSYEQYF	TGTGCCAGCAGCCATTTTTACCGTTCCTACGAGCAGTACTTC
NA	TRBV7-7	TRBJ2-2	few	15	CASSQARGDTGELFF	TGTGCCAGCAGCCAAGCAAGAGGGGACACCGGGGAGCTGTTTTTT
NA	TRBV5-1	TRBJ2-1	NA	15	CASSPAGYSYNEQFF	TGCGCCAGCAGCCCGGCTGGGTACTCCTACAATGAGCAGTTCTTC
NA	TRBV7-9	TRBJ2-7	NA	14	CASSPPPSSYEQYF	TGTGCCAGCAGCCCCCCCCCTAGCTCCTACGAGCAGTACTTC
TRBD1	TRBV5-1	TRBJ1-1	NA	15	CASSSGTGAGTEAFF	TGCGCCAGCAGCTCGGGGACAGGGGCTGGGACTGAAGCTTTCTTT
NA	TRBV7-9	TRBJ2-1	NA	16	CASSLFSGGSYNEQFF	TGTGCCAGCAGCTTATTTTCAGGGGGGTCCTACAATGAGCAGTTCTTC
NA	TRBV20-1	TRBJ1-1	NA	15	CSASTLHFMNTEAFF	TGCAGTGCTAGTACACTACACTTCATGAACACTGAAGCTTTCTTT
TRBD2	TRBV7-9	TRBJ2-3	few	16	CASSPGTSGSTDTQYF	TGTGCCAGCAGCCCCGGCACTAGCGGGAGCACAGATACGCAGTATTTT